In this sample, the clone carrying this T cell receptor (beta chain) turned up many times. This record comes from a study of response to subunit inactivated influenza vaccine. Using its own MiXCR run on the RT-PCR reads, TCRdb lists one record per CDR3 protein. The table lists 450,000 to 600,000 distinct CDR3 sequences, about 17% of them singletons, with less than 4% in the top ten. The germline V gene has CDR1 SGDLS and CDR2 YYNGEE. This CDR3 is built from 14 residues. V was clipped by 0 bases and J by 1 base, with 8 bases between them. The TCR was taken from a man aged 45-69 years who received an inactivated influenza vaccine. This sequence joins TRBV9 and TRBJ2-7; D is unresolved. The input for sequencing was CD4+ T cells sorted from PBMCs, taken roughly 24 months after vaccination. The CDR3 here is CASSVVGTSYEQYF. The CDR3 DNA sequence: TGTGCCAGCAGCGTAGTGGGTACTTCCTACGAGCAGTACTTC.